A selection of T cell receptor beta chains follows, all from one sample in a study of human T cells and chemical hapten exposure. TCRdb re-called the RACE reads through MiXCR, storing one row per CDR3 protein. This table holds 30,000 or so distinct CDR3 sequences, around 7% found once. Sequencing used whole blood. These receptors were taken from a human donor in good health. Some clones in this sample may be carry-over from other donors' samples. Each CDR3 is given with its conserved first and last residue. The D gene is left open where the match is weak. Expanded clones get a size class; other rows say once, few or many, or leave the size out.

>few|TRBJ1-2|TRBV7-8|TRBD1
CASSLADRGALYGYTF
TGTGCCAGCAGCTTAGCGGACAGGGGAGCCCTATATGGCTACACCTTC
>many|TRBJ1-2|TRBV20-1|NA
CSANRVGGYTF
TGCAGTGCTAACCGGGTGGGTGGCTACACCTTC
>many|TRBJ1-2|TRBV3-1|NA
CASSQGPSLYGYTF
TGTGCCAGCAGCCAAGGCCCCTCTCTCTATGGCTACACCTTC
>few|TRBJ2-3|TRBV6-1|TRBD2
CASSEAGGGETDTQYF
TGTGCCAGCAGTGAAGCTGGGGGAGGGGAGACAGATACGCAGTATTTT
>many|TRBJ1-5|TRBV20-1|TRBD1
CSAYLPTGGVGQPQHF
TGCAGTGCCTACCTCCCGACAGGGGGAGTTGGCCAGCCCCAGCATTTT
>NA|TRBJ2-1|TRBV4-1|TRBD2
CASSQEGAGTSGGYNEQFF
TGCGCCAGCAGCCAAGAAGGCGCGGGGACTAGCGGGGGTTACAATGAGCAGTTCTTC
>NA|TRBJ2-2|TRBV11-2|TRBD2
CASSLGPSGGNTGELFF
TGTGCCAGCAGCTTAGGTCCTAGCGGGGGAAACACCGGGGAGCTGTTTTTT
>NA|TRBJ2-5|TRBV5-1|TRBD1
CASSLTGTGEETQYF
TGCGCCAGCAGCCTTACCGGGACAGGGGAAGAGACCCAGTACTTC
>NA|TRBJ1-1|TRBV7-2|NA
CASSSRRDGGTEAFF
TGTGCCAGCAGCTCTCGCCGGGACGGGGGCACTGAAGCTTTCTTT
>few|TRBJ1-6|TRBV7-9|TRBD1
CASSTRGTGAANSPLHF
TGTGCCAGCAGCACGCGCGGCACAGGGGCAGCGAATTCACCCCTCCACTTT
>many|TRBJ1-1|TRBV6-5|NA
CASSYIRTAEAFF
TGTGCCAGCAGTTATATCAGGACAGCCGAAGCTTTCTTT
>medium-sized|TRBJ2-1|TRBV20-1|TRBD2
CSARDESRLAGSYNEQFF
TGCAGTGCTAGAGATGAATCCAGGCTAGCGGGTTCCTACAATGAGCAGTTCTTC
>NA|TRBJ1-2|TRBV10-3|TRBD1
CAISAPGQGASNYGYTF
TGTGCCATCAGTGCTCCGGGACAGGGGGCTTCCAACTATGGCTACACCTTC
>few|TRBJ2-7|TRBV7-8|NA
CASSPTDRVEQYF
TGTGCCAGCAGCCCGACGGACCGAGTCGAGCAGTACTTC
>few|TRBJ2-7|TRBV20-1|NA
CSAAHQGTYEQYF
TGCAGTGCAGCCCATCAGGGGACCTACGAGCAGTACTTC
>few|TRBJ2-2|TRBV5-1|TRBD1
CASRLGQGIATGELFF
TGCGCCAGCAGACTTGGACAGGGTATTGCCACCGGGGAGCTGTTTTTT
>NA|TRBJ2-5|TRBV7-6|TRBD2
CASSPGLAGEQETQYF
TGTGCCAGCAGCCCCGGACTAGCGGGGGAACAAGAGACCCAGTACTTC
>many|TRBJ2-3|TRBV29-1|TRBD2
CSVEGGLGADTQYF
TGCAGCGTTGAAGGAGGACTAGGGGCAGATACGCAGTATTTT
>many|TRBJ1-1|TRBV7-9|NA
CASSSPSGNTEAFF
TGTGCCAGCAGCTCCCCCTCAGGGAACACTGAAGCTTTCTTT
>few|TRBJ1-1|TRBV7-2|TRBD1
CASSSGQGEREAFF
TGTGCCAGCAGCTCGGGACAGGGGGAACGTGAAGCTTTCTTT
>few|TRBJ2-5|TRBV7-2|NA
CASSLDPTGETQYF
TGTGCCAGCAGCTTAGACCCGACCGGAGAGACCCAGTACTTC
>NA|TRBJ2-6|TRBV6-5|TRBD1
CASSLTGGSGANVLTF
TGTGCCAGCAGTCTAACAGGGGGCTCTGGGGCCAACGTCCTGACTTTC
>many|TRBJ2-3|TRBV7-2|NA
CASSLDRITDTQYF
TGTGCCAGCAGCTTGGACAGAATCACAGATACGCAGTATTTT
>few|TRBJ2-3|TRBV5-1|TRBD1
CASSSGTGTGDTQYF
TGCGCCAGCAGCTCCGGGACAGGGACGGGGGATACGCAGTATTTT
>many|TRBJ2-1|TRBV30|TRBD2
CAWSLGLAVNEQFF
TGTGCCTGGAGTCTTGGACTAGCCGTTAATGAGCAGTTCTTC
>NA|TRBJ2-1|TRBV2|TRBD2
CASSLTSGGRGEQFF
TGTGCCAGCAGTCTAACTAGCGGGGGGCGAGGGGAGCAGTTCTTC
>many|TRBJ1-1|TRBV27|NA
CASSLSKGGNTEAFF
TGTGCCAGCAGTTTATCGAAGGGGGGGAACACTGAAGCTTTCTTT
>many|TRBJ2-1|TRBV11-1|NA
CASSPRTGNNEQFF
TGTGCCAGCAGCCCTAGAACAGGGAACAATGAGCAGTTCTTC
>NA|TRBJ2-3|TRBV7-2|NA
CASSLGPLGQRTDTQYF
TGTGCCAGCAGCTTAGGGCCCTTAGGCCAACGCACAGATACGCAGTATTTT
>many|TRBJ2-1|TRBV29-1|NA
CSVERPNEQFF
TGCAGCGTTGAGCGGCCGAATGAGCAGTTCTTC
>many|TRBJ1-2|TRBV20-1|NA
CSATASPNYGYTF
TGCAGTGCAACAGCTTCCCCTAACTATGGCTACACCTTC
>few|TRBJ1-2|TRBV14|NA
CASSQAANYGYTF
TGTGCCAGCAGCCAAGCTGCTAACTATGGCTACACCTTC
>few|TRBJ2-5|TRBV24-1|TRBD1
CATSDPLDRAGTQYF
TGTGCCACCAGTGACCCCTTGGACAGGGCGGGGACCCAGTACTTC
>few|TRBJ2-1|TRBV2|TRBD2
CASSETRGGYNEQFF
TGTGCCAGCAGTGAAACTCGCGGGGGGTACAATGAGCAGTTCTTC
>many|TRBJ1-2|TRBV2|NA
CASSEGRGYTF
TGTGCCAGCAGTGAAGGTCGTGGCTACACCTTC
>few|TRBJ2-5|TRBV7-2|TRBD1
CASSWDRGQETQYF
TGTGCCAGCAGCTGGGACAGGGGCCAAGAGACCCAGTACTTC
>many|TRBJ2-5|TRBV2|NA
CAINGEAQYF
TGTGCCATCAATGGGGAGGCCCAGTACTTC
>many|TRBJ1-2|TRBV5-1|TRBD1
CASSPEQGTGGDGYTF
TGCGCCAGCAGCCCGGAACAGGGAACAGGGGGCGATGGCTACACCTTC
>many|TRBJ2-3|TRBV29-1|NA
CSVEVFFTQYF
TGCAGCGTTGAAGTTTTCTTCACGCAGTATTTT
>many|TRBJ1-5|TRBV7-9|NA
CASSRGLQPQHF
TGTGCCAGCAGCCGGGGGCTTCAGCCCCAGCATTTT
>NA|TRBJ2-3|TRBV10-2|NA
CASSEIPDIFGDTQYF
TGCGCCAGCAGTGAGATTCCAGACATCTTCGGAGATACGCAGTATTTT
>NA|TRBJ2-3|TRBV4-1|TRBD2
CASSQGTSGGARSTDTQYF
TGCGCCAGCAGCCAGGGTACTAGCGGGGGGGCCCGTAGCACAGATACGCAGTATTTT
>many|TRBJ1-1|TRBV20-1|NA
CSAPGNRAEAFF
TGCAGTGCTCCAGGGAATAGGGCTGAAGCTTTCTTT
>NA|TRBJ1-4|TRBV4-1|TRBD1
CASSPQGAGGEKLFF
TGCGCCAGCAGCCCTCAGGGGGCCGGAGGTGAAAAACTGTTTTTT
>many|TRBJ2-3|TRBV18|TRBD2
CASSQLAGYTDTQYF
TGTGCCAGCTCACAACTAGCGGGTTACACAGATACGCAGTATTTT
>few|TRBJ1-6|TRBV7-9|NA
CASLGVMGSPLHF
TGTGCCAGCCTGGGGGTGATGGGTTCACCCCTCCACTTT
>medium-sized|TRBJ2-1|TRBV5-1|NA
CASSSGSGDEQFF
TGCGCCAGCAGCTCGGGGAGTGGGGATGAGCAGTTCTTC
>many|TRBJ2-2|TRBV3-1|NA
CASSQLVAGELFF
TGTGCCAGCAGCCAATTGGTGGCCGGGGAGCTGTTTTTT
>many|TRBJ2-2|TRBV2|TRBD2
CASRRLAGDTGELFF
TGTGCCAGCAGGAGACTAGCGGGAGACACCGGGGAGCTGTTTTTT